This passage covers 27 T cell receptor beta chains from one sample sequenced in a study of blood T cell repertoires in COVID-19. The method was immunoSEQ multiplex PCR; TCRdb's version includes in-frame clones alone and lacks a portion of them. The data show some 200,000 clones, approximately 80% seen once. Sequencing input: PBMCs or T cells enriched from blood (not recorded which). All receptors come from a woman between 35 and 50 years old with acute COVID-19.

The chain carries TRBV5-1 and TRBJ1-4; D ambiguous. Trimming removed 0 bases from V and 8 bases from J, with 11 bases in between. CDR1 is SGHRS, CDR2 YFSETQ, per germline. The CDR3 is 14 amino acids. The DNA for the CDR3 is TGCGCCAGCAGCTTGGAAGCAAACCGGGAAAAACTGTTTTTT. Translating gives CASSLEANREKLFF. Variable domain in full (rest from reference TRBV5-1 and TRBJ1-4): KAGVTQTPRYLIKTRGQQVTLSCSPISGHRSVSWYQQTPGQGLQFLFEYFSETQRNKGNFPGRFSGRQFSNSRSEMNVSTLELGDSALYLCASSLEANREKLFFGSGTQLSVL.

In DNA, the CDR3 is TGTGCCTGCCCATTAGGGGATGGCTACACCTTC. This codes for CACPLGDGYTF. The chain employs TRBV19 and TRBJ1-2, with D possibly TRBD1 on 5 matching bases. The CDR3 contains 11 residues. Germline V gives CDR1 LNHDA, CDR2 SQIVND (reference sequence). Between the trimmed V and J ends, which lost 11 bases and 6 bases, there was a span of 13 bases.

This clone was recorded only once. The V and J genes are TRBV7-3 and TRBJ1-1; D remains unclear. This CDR3 has 13 amino acids. CDR1 and CDR2 from the germline V gene are SGHTA and FQGTGA. Trimming took 3 bases from V and 7 from J, leaving 12 bases between them. Here the CDR3 reads CASSFDGVHEAFF. The CDR3 nucleotides read TGTGCCAGCAGCTTTGACGGAGTCCATGAAGCTTTCTTT.

This sequence joins TRBV7-9 and TRBJ1-1; 7 nucleotides agree with TRBD1. The germline V gene encodes CDR1 SEHNR and CDR2 FQNEAQ (reference sequence). This CDR3 is built from 15 residues. V shed 5 bases and J 1 base; nucleotides not matched to a gene: 7. The CDR3 spells CASSPGGLRNTEAFF. Here the CDR3 DNA reads TGTGCCAGCAGCCCAGGGGGGCTGAGGAACACTGAAGCTTTCTTT.

This rearrangement joins TRBV19 to TRBJ2-7; TRBD2 is a possible D gene (5 bases). The CDR3 contains 14 residues. The ends were cut back, 1 base at V and 2 bases at J, with 9 bases in the middle. Germline V gene lookup returns CDR1 LNHDA and CDR2 SQIVND (reference sequence). In nucleotides, the CDR3 is TGTGCCAGTAGTATAGGGACTGGGACCTACGAGCAGTACTTC. It yields the protein CASSIGTGTYEQYF.

The chain uses TRBV2 and TRBJ2-3; D remains ambiguous. This CDR3 is 13 amino acids long. V lost 0 bases, J lost 8 bases, and 9 bases lay in between. In germline, CDR1 is SNHLY, CDR2 FYNNEI. The CDR3: CASSEALASTQYF. The DNA of the CDR3 is TGTGCCAGCAGTGAAGCGCTGGCTAGTACGCAGTATTTT.

The chain carries TRBV6-5 and TRBJ2-7; 9 nucleotides line up with TRBD1. CDR1 MNHEY and CDR2 SVGAGI come from the germline V gene. The CDR3 is 13 amino acids. Trimming at V came to 11 bases and at J to 4 bases, leaving 9 bases not matched to a gene. The CDR3, as DNA: TGTGCCGTGAGGGGACAGGGAATTTACGAGCAGTACTTC. This translates into CAVRGQGIYEQYF.

Remarks on this clone: One end of the junction varies from germline; a read error may be responsible. CDR3 DNA: TGTGCCAGCAGCTTGGGACTAGCGGGGTTGGTCTTC. It codes for CASSLGLAGLVF. The chain recombines TRBV5-4 with TRBJ2-1, with 11 bases lining up with TRBD2. The V gene's germline CDR1 is SGHNT and CDR2 YYREEE (reference sequence). The CDR3 extends over 12 amino acids.

This clone has just one count. The chain joins TRBV9 to TRBJ2-2; D possibly corresponds to TRBD1 (5 bases). Germline-derived CDR1 and CDR2 are SGDLS and YYNGEE. The CDR3 runs 14 residues. The ends were cut back, 3 bases at V and 5 bases at J, with 11 bases in the middle. The CDR3 is CASSAGQPTGELFF. The CDR3 nucleotides read TGTGCCAGCAGCGCCGGACAACCGACCGGGGAGCTGTTTTTT. Full variable domain (remainder filled in from reference TRBV9 and TRBJ2-2): DSGVTQTPKHLITATGQRVTLRCSPRSGDLSVYWYQQSLDQGLQFLIQYYNGEERAKGNILERFSAQQFPDLHSELNLSSLELGDSALYFCASSAGQPTGELFFGEGSRLTVL.

The J gene is TRBJ1-5, the V gene TRBV4-1; a possible D gene is TRBD1 (6 bases). Trimming removed 2 bases from V and 2 bases from J, with 25 bases in between. Germline values: CDR1 MGHRA, CDR2 YSYEKL. The CDR3 has 20 residues. CDR3 coding DNA: TGCGCCAGCAGCCAAAGACTCTCGGTTGGGATCGGACAGCGCAATCAGCCCCAGCATTTT. Translation: CASSQRLSVGIGQRNQPQHF.

V and J are TRBV5-5 and TRBJ2-7; D might be TRBD1 (8 bases). Trimming shortened V by 4 bases and J by 6 bases, and 17 bases separated the two germline ends. This CDR3 spans 14 amino acids. Germline V gene data show CDR1 as SGHKS and CDR2 as YYEKEE (reference sequence). CDR3 in amino acids: CASSQLTGGGEQYF. CDR3 nucleotide sequence: TGTGCCAGCAGCCAACTCACAGGGGGGGGCGAGCAGTACTTC.

This chain joins TRBV29-1 and TRBJ2-1; D perhaps matches TRBD2 (6 bases). Trimming took off 7 bases at V and 7 bases at J, with 14 bases between the two ends. Per germline, CDR1 SQVTM and CDR2 ANQGSEA. The CDR3 loop spans 12 amino acids. The CDR3 region has the DNA TGCAGCGCAAGGGAGGCGGTAAATGAGCAGTTCTTC. Translated, it gives CSAREAVNEQFF.

This chain uses TRBV19 with TRBJ1-1; D might be TRBD1 (5 bases). V was pared by 5 bases and J by 5 bases, with 12 bases between. The CDR3 loop spans 13 amino acids. CDR1 is LNHDA, CDR2 SQIVND, per germline (reference sequence). The CDR3 sequence: CASSSTRQTEAFF. CDR3 DNA sequence: TGTGCCAGTAGTTCCACAAGACAGACTGAAGCTTTCTTT.

The chain carries TRBV7-3 and TRBJ2-1; TRBD2 might be the D (6 bases). V was cut by 2 bases and J by 8 bases, with 13 bases left in between. Germline CDR1 is SGHTA and CDR2 is FQGTGA. The CDR3 has 14 residues. In DNA form, the CDR3 reads TGTGCCAGCAGCTTACTAGCGCCAGTACATGAGCAGTTCTTC. The encoded protein is CASSLLAPVHEQFF.

J is TRBJ2-3 and V is TRBV4-2; D is unresolved. This CDR3 spans 14 amino acids. Looked up from germline, CDR1 is LGHNA and CDR2 is YNFKEQ. Between the trimmed V and J ends, which lost 3 bases and 0 bases, there was a span of 7 bases. The CDR3 is CASSQPSSTDTQYF. The CDR3, as DNA: TGTGCCAGCAGCCAGCCTAGTAGCACAGATACGCAGTATTTT.

The chain uses TRBV7-9 and TRBJ1-5, with 8 bases lining up with TRBD1. The CDR3 runs 14 residues. Per the germline V gene, CDR1 is SEHNR and CDR2 is FQNEAQ (reference sequence). V dropped 5 bases and J dropped 7; count of bases not matched to a gene: 7. CDR3 region: CASSPTGADQPQHF. The CDR3 DNA is TGTGCCAGCAGCCCGACAGGGGCTGACCAGCCCCAGCATTTT.

The chain joins TRBV29-1 to TRBJ2-2, with a possible D match to TRBD1 (6 bases). The CDR3 loop spans 13 amino acids. V lost 6 bases to trimming and J lost 7 bases, with 15 bases between them. Looked up from germline, CDR1 is SQVTM and CDR2 is ANQGSEA. CDR3 coding DNA: TGCAGCGTCCGGGACACTAGACGCGGGGAGCTGTTTTTT. It specifies CSVRDTRRGELFF.

V usage is TRBV9 and J usage is TRBJ2-1; 10 nucleotides match TRBD2. The germline V gene has CDR1 SGDLS and CDR2 YYNGEE. The CDR3 contains 16 residues. After removal of 1 base from V and 5 bases from J, the junction contained 6 bases not matched to a gene. This CDR3 is CASSVNSGRIHNEQFF. DNA for the CDR3: TGTGCCAGCAGCGTAAATAGCGGGAGGATCCACAATGAGCAGTTCTTC.

This clone was observed a handful of times. The V and J genes are TRBV5-8 and TRBJ2-1; possibly TRBD2 for D (5 bases). V was trimmed by 2 bases and J by 8 bases, leaving 11 bases between them. CDR1 and CDR2 from the germline V gene are SGHTS and YDEGEE. The length of the CDR3 is 13 residues. CDR3 nucleotides: TGTGCCAGCAGCTTTGGTGGGAGAGATGAGCAGTTCTTC. It translates to CASSFGGRDEQFF.

This clone was observed once. V and J are TRBV7-6 and TRBJ2-5, with 8 bases matching TRBD2. The CDR3 length is 15 residues. J was trimmed by 4 bases and V by 7 bases; bases with no gene match: 11. Germline V lookup: CDR1 SGHVS, CDR2 FNYEAQ. The CDR3 region has the DNA TGTGCCAGCACCCCGGGGTCGGGAGGGTTAGAGACCCAGTACTTC. This sequence encodes CASTPGSGGLETQYF.

The chain links TRBV25-1 to TRBJ2-5; 11 nucleotides agree with TRBD2. CDR1 and CDR2 (germline): MGHDK, SYGVNS. The length of the CDR3 is 16 residues. J lost 1 base, V lost 6 bases, and 7 bases had no gene match. The CDR3 reads CASRRTSGSLQETQYF. DNA for the CDR3: TGTGCCAGCAGACGAACTAGCGGGAGCCTCCAAGAGACCCAGTACTTC.

In its sample, this clone was seen once. This chain uses TRBV27 with TRBJ2-7; D remains ambiguous. The V gene lost 3 bases and the J gene lost 0 bases, with 9 bases spanning the gap. Germline CDR1 and CDR2: MNHEY and SMNVEV (reference sequence). The CDR3 has 14 amino acids. The CDR3 sequence is CASSFWQRSYEQYF. The CDR3 coding sequence is TGTGCCAGCAGTTTTTGGCAACGCTCCTACGAGCAGTACTTC.

V is TRBV7-9 and J is TRBJ1-2, with 8 nucleotides matching TRBD1. J lost 5 bases, V lost 4 bases, and 9 bases had no gene match. Germline CDR1 and CDR2: SEHNR and FQNEAQ (reference sequence). The CDR3 has 15 residues. In DNA, the CDR3 is TGTGCCAGCAGCTCGATAACAGGGGGACGGTATGGCTACACCTTC. Residues: CASSSITGGRYGYTF.

The J gene is TRBJ1-1, the V gene TRBV7-9; 7 bases match TRBD1. Looked up from germline, CDR1 is SEHNR and CDR2 is FQNEAQ (reference sequence). The CDR3 runs to 13 residues. The junction had 4 bases not matched to a gene; V was cut back by 5 bases and J by 4 bases. In DNA, the CDR3 is TGTGCCAGCAGCACTACAGGGGTCACTGAAGCTTTCTTT. This translates into CASSTTGVTEAFF.

This clone was found a few times. The gene calls are TRBV29-1 and TRBJ2-1, with TRBD2 matching 9 bases. The ends lost 7 bases at V and 10 bases at J; junction bases unmatched: 17. This CDR3 is 15 amino acids long. Germline values: CDR1 SQVTM, CDR2 ANQGSEA. The CDR3 nucleotides are TGCAGCGCCCGCGGGGGGGCTAGGGGGAAGGGAGAGCAGTTCTTC. It is translated as CSARGGARGKGEQFF.

V usage is TRBV5-6 and J usage is TRBJ1-2; D is undetermined. The CDR3 totals 14 residues. CDR1 SGHDT and CDR2 YYEEEE come from the germline V gene. Deletions cut 0 bases from V and 8 bases from J, with 14 bases between. The CDR3 DNA is TGTGCCAGCAGCTTGGCTTCGTCATCTGGCGGCTACACCTTC. Protein: CASSLASSSGGYTF.

This clone was detected a few times. The V call is TRBV6-5, the J call TRBJ2-7; the match to TRBD2 covers 8 bases. V shed 3 bases, J shed 3 bases, and the junction held 4 bases outside the gene matches. The CDR3 sequence is 14 residues long. Germline CDR1 is MNHEY and CDR2 is SVGAGI. CDR3 bases: TGTGCCAGCAGTTATGACCGGGGGGGCTACGAGCAGTACTTC. Translating gives CASSYDRGGYEQYF.